This T cell receptor beta chain was sequenced for a study of blood T cell repertoires in COVID-19. As for the study in general: T cells, B-cell-depleted T cells, or PBMCs supplied cDNA or gDNA.

Original methodology: The assay estimated nucleated cells by amplifying reference gene primers. TCRdb's copy holds only in-frame clones and misses some; the assay was immunoSEQ multiplex PCR. For V, J and clone size, that table is used; D and trimming come from the DNA. Of 45,000 to 75,000 clones listed, 80% to 90% are singletons. CDR1 SGHRS and CDR2 YFSETQ come from the germline V gene. V was shortened by 6 bases and J by 0 bases, with 12 bases between the two germline ends. The CDR3 spans 15 residues. V usage is TRBV5-1 and J usage is TRBJ2-2; TRBD1 is a possible D gene (6 bases). Sequenced input: peripheral blood. This sequence was found in a man between 60 and 75 years old with acute or convalescent COVID-19. CDR3 protein: CASNLQGANTGELFF. CDR3 coding DNA: TGCGCCAGCAATCTACAGGGAGCGAACACCGGGGAGCTGTTTTTT.